The clone carrying this T cell receptor beta chain was found a few times. The sample comes from a study of blood T cell repertoires in COVID-19. Study overall: The samples span acute and convalescent COVID-19 from the United States, Italy and Spain. PBMCs, B-cell-depleted T cells, or T cells were the source of the cDNA or gDNA that made up the material.

The authors' processing: For nucleated cells, counts were estimated from reference gene primer amplification. Repertoires were generated with immunoSEQ multiplex PCR, while TCRdb's copy carries only in-frame clones and drops some. V and J calls and clone size are given by that table; D and trimming were obtained from the DNA. The profile shows some 210,000 clones, 65% to 85% of them singletons. Germline V gene lookup returns CDR1 SNHLY and CDR2 FYNNEI. V lost 3 bases to trimming and J lost 4 bases; unmatched junction nucleotides: 7. CDR3 size: 16 residues. The sequencing input was peripheral blood. The genes are TRBV2 and TRBJ1-4, with TRBD1 matching 8 bases. The receptor comes from a man aged 50 to 59 with active or convalescent COVID-19. The CDR3 is CASSEFQGQGNEKLFF. Here the CDR3 DNA reads TGTGCCAGCAGTGAGTTCCAAGGACAGGGTAATGAAAAACTGTTTTTT. Drawing the rest from reference TRBV2 and TRBJ1-4, the complete variable domain is EPEVTQTPSHQVTQMGQEVILRCVPISNHLYFYWYRQILGQKVEFLVSFYNNEISEKSEIFDDQFSVERPDGSNFTLKIRSTKLEDSAMYFCASSEFQGQGNEKLFFGSGTQLSVL.